This section outlines one T cell receptor beta chain sequence together with its context. The clone's antigen remains unknown. No much larger clonotype is one base removed from it; base qualities were not supplied. For sequencing of the TCRbeta CDR3 region, genomic DNA was extracted from the sorted cells. TCRbeta CDR3 regions were sequenced using the immunoSEQ Assay. Drawn from immuneACCESS, this table holds only the in-frame rearrangements with V and J called that TCRdb kept. Clones are partly lost; checked studies trace under half to an unresolved V gene and leave the rest unexplained. Within this sample are about 75,000 clones, with about 88% of them counted one time only. About a sixth of the sample goes to the ten largest clones. This sample is drawn from a study of OX40 agonist ivuxolimab in advanced cancers. For context, the study as a whole: Ivuxolimab, which targeted the costimulatory receptor OX40 (CD134), was an agonistic, fully human IgG2 monoclonal antibody. Intravenous ivuxolimab was administered to patients every 2 weeks at six dose levels: 0.01, 0.1, 0.3, 1.5, 3 and 10 mg/kg. The dose-escalation cohort was 82.7% male with a mean age of about 54 years, ranging from roughly 23 to 90. The monotherapy dose-escalation portion (N = 52 patients) of the phase I ivuxolimab trial is reported in the paper. Partial responses were achieved by three dose-escalation patients, of whom one had hepatocellular carcinoma and two had cutaneous melanoma. Patients were allowed to have had prior anti-PD-1, anti-PD-L1 or anti-CTLA-4 therapy, and more than 35% of the dose-escalation patients had been treated with checkpoint inhibitors. Peripheral TCRbeta sequencing was intended to test whether TCR sequence diversity was altered and clonal T-cell expansion was caused by ivuxolimab. Of the 50 to 55 dose-escalation patients, hepatocellular carcinoma was present in 19, melanoma in approximately 15, renal cell carcinoma in 9 and head and neck cancer in 9.

The trial excluded patients who had a history of autoimmune disease or who were on systemic immunosuppression. Peripheral blood for TCR sequencing was collected from all dose cohorts at baseline, on cycle 4 day 1, and on cycle 7 day 1. Samples were obtained from an open-label, multicenter, first-in-human phase I dose-escalation trial of ivuxolimab. Adults with locally advanced or metastatic melanoma, renal cell carcinoma, hepatocellular carcinoma or head and neck squamous cell carcinoma were enrolled in the trial. Before TCR sequencing, CD4+ T cells and CD8+ T cells were sorted from peripheral blood as separate populations. Broad study findings and their caveats: Low levels of normalized T-cell clonal expansion were also seen in some patients who did not respond. Which antigens the clonally expanded peripheral T cells were specific for was not determined. At doses from 0.1 to 3.0 mg/kg, clonal expansion was seen in both CD4+ and CD8+ blood T cells between baseline and week 6. In partial responders in the 0.1-3.0 mg/kg groups, normalized peripheral clonal expansion was found to be among the lowest, especially among CD8+ T cells. After ivuxolimab, more expanded clones were found on average in CD8+ T cells than in CD4+ T cells.

The CDR3 sequence holds 18 residues, the cysteine and phenylalanine included. CDR3 DNA only is kept here, 54 bases in frame from base 1. The source material was CD4+ or CD8+ T cells sorted from blood, sampled in a trial of the OX40 agonist ivuxolimab. The sequence derives from an adult with an advanced solid tumor such as melanoma, head and neck, liver or kidney cancer. The chain is made from TRBV21-1 and TRBJ2-1; TRBD1 is the table's D call, not checked against the DNA. TRBV21-1 is termed a pseudogene. In nucleotides, the sequence is TGTGCCAGCAGCAAAGGTGCCGGGGACAGGGGGCTGTACAATGAGCAGTTCTTC. Translated, this gives CASSKGAGDRGLYNEQFF.